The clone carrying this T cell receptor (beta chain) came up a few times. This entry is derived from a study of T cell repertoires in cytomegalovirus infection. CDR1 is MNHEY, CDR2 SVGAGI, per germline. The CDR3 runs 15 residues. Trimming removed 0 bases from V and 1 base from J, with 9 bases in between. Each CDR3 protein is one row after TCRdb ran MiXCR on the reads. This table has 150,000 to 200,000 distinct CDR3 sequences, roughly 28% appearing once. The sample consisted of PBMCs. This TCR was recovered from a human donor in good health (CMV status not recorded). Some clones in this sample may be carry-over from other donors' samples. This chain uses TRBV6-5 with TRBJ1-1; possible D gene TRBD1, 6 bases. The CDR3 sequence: CASSYSGQPNTEAFF. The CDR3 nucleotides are TGTGCCAGCAGTTACTCCGGACAGCCGAACACTGAAGCTTTCTTT.